This T cell receptor beta chain was sequenced for a study of monozygotic twins with cystic fibrosis. Study-level points and caveats: Clonality was generally low (median roughly 0.01), higher in the most severe patients.

Some clones are missing from TCRdb's copy, which holds only in-frame ones; the method was immunoSEQ multiplex PCR. The sample has roughly 28,000 clones; about 85% are singletons. This clone is a singleton in its sample. Antigen unknown. Trimming cost V 10 bases and J 1 base; bases outside gene matches: 8. Per the germline V gene, CDR1 is ENHRY and CDR2 is SYGVKD. The CDR3 covers 14 residues. Source material: blood. V gene TRBV10-3 combines with J gene TRBJ1-1; 8 positions agree with TRBD1. The receptor was derived from a girl aged 2 to 10 with cystic fibrosis. The CDR3 nucleotides read TGTGCCACGGTGGACAGGGCCAGGAACACTGAAGCTTTCTTT. Translation gives CATVDRARNTEAFF.